Listed below are T cell receptor beta chains from one sample, sequenced in a study of blood T cell repertoires in COVID-19. The assay was immunoSEQ multiplex PCR, and TCRdb's table has in-frame clones only and misses some. The sample holds 200,000 to 300,000 clones, approximately 80% seen once. The sequencing sample was made of peripheral blood. These receptor sequences come from an elderly woman with acute or convalescent COVID-19. The CDR3 runs from the conserved cysteine through the conserved F or W. A D gene is named only where the DNA matches it firmly. Only part of the rows carry a size: once, few, many, or a class if the clone is expanded.

V gene	clone size	D gene	J gene	CDR3 DNA	CDR3 protein
TRBV5-6	few	TRBD1	TRBJ1-2	TGTGCCAGCAGTCTCGGGACAGGGGGTTCCTATGGCTACACCTTC	CASSLGTGGSYGYTF
TRBV30	-	-	TRBJ1-4	TGTGCCAGCGCCGGTTGGGGCGCAACTAATGAAAAACTGTTTTTT	CASAGWGATNEKLFF
TRBV7-8	-	TRBD1	TRBJ2-5	TGTGCCAGCAGCCGCGACAGGGACGAGACCCAGTACTTC	CASSRDRDETQYF
TRBV3-1/TRBV3-2	-	-	TRBJ2-7	TGTGCCAGCAGCCACAGGCAGGGATCTTACGAGCAGTACTTC	CASSHRQGSYEQYF
TRBV18	-	TRBD1	TRBJ1-1	TGTGCCAGCTCACCATCCGCGCCTCGACAGGGGGCGAACACTGAAGCTTTCTTT	CASSPSAPRQGANTEAFF
TRBV7-6	-	TRBD2	TRBJ2-1	TGTGCCAGCAGCTTAGGGACTAGCGGGGGAAACAATGAGCAGTTCTTC	CASSLGTSGGNNEQFF
TRBV2	-	TRBD1	TRBJ2-3	TGTGCCAGCAGGACAACAGGGGGCTCCGATACGCAGTATTTT	CASRTTGGSDTQYF
TRBV2	-	-	TRBJ1-5	TGTGCCAGCGGAGGTCAGGGAGGTCAGCCCCAGCATTTT	CASGGQGGQPQHF
TRBV24-1	few	TRBD1	TRBJ2-5	TGTGCCACCAGTGATTTTGGCAGGGGGCGAGTAGAGACCCAGTACTTC	CATSDFGRGRVETQYF
TRBV7-3	-	TRBD2	TRBJ2-3	TGTGCCAGCAGCGCGGGACTAGCGGGGAACACAGATACGCAGTATTTT	CASSAGLAGNTDTQYF
TRBV6-2/TRBV6-3	few	TRBD1	TRBJ1-6	TGTGCCAGCAGTGGACAGGGTGAGCGGTCACCCCTCCACTTT	CASSGQGERSPLHF
TRBV5-4	-	TRBD2	TRBJ2-1	TGTGCCAGCAGCTTGGGGACTAGCAACGAGCAGTTCTTC	CASSLGTSNEQFF
TRBV5-6	-	TRBD1	TRBJ1-1	TGTGCCAGCAGCGGCGGGACAGGGGGCGCGGGCACTGAAGCTTTCTTT	CASSGGTGGAGTEAFF
TRBV7-9	-	-	TRBJ1-1	TGTGCCAGCAGCTCTACCAGGGGACCCAACACTGAAGCTTTCTTT	CASSSTRGPNTEAFF
TRBV3-1/TRBV3-2	-	TRBD1	TRBJ1-5	TGTGCCAGCAGCCAAGAAGGTGGACAGGCATTCAATCAGCCCCAGCATTTT	CASSQEGGQAFNQPQHF
TRBV4-2	-	-	TRBJ1-3	TGTGCCAGCAGCCAAGATGCGGGCAGGGGCAGTGGAAACACCATATATTTT	CASSQDAGRGSGNTIYF
TRBV5-6	-	TRBD2	TRBJ2-3	TGTGCCAGCAGCCCCGGACTAGCGGGAGACACAGATACGCAGTATTTT	CASSPGLAGDTDTQYF
TRBV28	-	TRBD1	TRBJ1-3	TGTGCCAGCAGTCGACAGGGGAGTTTATCTAGAAACACCATATATTTT	CASSRQGSLSRNTIYF
TRBV27	-	TRBD1	TRBJ1-5	TGTGCCAGCAGTCGGACAGGACTTCTTCAGCCCCAGCATTTT	CASSRTGLLQPQHF